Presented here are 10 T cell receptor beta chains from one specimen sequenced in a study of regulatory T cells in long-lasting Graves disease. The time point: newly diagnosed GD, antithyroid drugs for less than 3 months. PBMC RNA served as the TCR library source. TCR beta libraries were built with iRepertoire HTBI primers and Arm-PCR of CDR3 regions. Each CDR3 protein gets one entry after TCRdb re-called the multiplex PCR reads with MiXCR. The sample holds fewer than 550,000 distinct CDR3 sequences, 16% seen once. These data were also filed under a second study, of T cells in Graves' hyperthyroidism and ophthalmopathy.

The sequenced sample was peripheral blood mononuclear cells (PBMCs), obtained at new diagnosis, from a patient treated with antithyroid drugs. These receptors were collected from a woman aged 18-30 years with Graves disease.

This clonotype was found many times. The CDR3 region has the DNA TGTGCCAGCAGTTACAGCGGGACTAGCGGAAAAAACATTCAGTACTTC. It codes for CASSYSGTSGKNIQYF. This sequence joins TRBV6-2 or TRBV6-3 and TRBJ2-4; 11 bases match TRBD2. The CDR3 is 16 residues long. With 2 bases clipped from V and 4 bases from J, the junction kept 4 bases outside the gene matches. Germline CDR1 reads MNHEY; CDR2 reads SVGEGT.

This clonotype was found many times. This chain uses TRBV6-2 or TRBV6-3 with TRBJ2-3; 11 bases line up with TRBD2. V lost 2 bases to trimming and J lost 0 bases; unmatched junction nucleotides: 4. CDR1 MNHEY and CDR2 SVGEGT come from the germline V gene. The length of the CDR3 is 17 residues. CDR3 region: CASSYDLAGGSTDTQYF. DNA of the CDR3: TGTGCCAGCAGTTACGATCTAGCGGGGGGCAGCACAGATACGCAGTATTTT.

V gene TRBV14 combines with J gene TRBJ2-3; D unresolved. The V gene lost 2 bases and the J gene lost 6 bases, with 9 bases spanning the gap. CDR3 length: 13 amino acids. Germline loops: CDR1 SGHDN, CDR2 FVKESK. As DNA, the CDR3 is TGTGCCAGCAGCCAATCGGTACGGGATACGCAGTATTTT. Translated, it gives CASSQSVRDTQYF.

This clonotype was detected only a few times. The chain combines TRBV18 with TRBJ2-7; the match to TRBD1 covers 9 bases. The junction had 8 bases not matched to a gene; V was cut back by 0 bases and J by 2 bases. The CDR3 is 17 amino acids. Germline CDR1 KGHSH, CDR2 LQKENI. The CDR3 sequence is CASSPPPPGTGTYEQYF. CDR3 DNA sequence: TGTGCCAGCTCACCACCACCACCCGGGACAGGGACCTACGAGCAGTACTTC.

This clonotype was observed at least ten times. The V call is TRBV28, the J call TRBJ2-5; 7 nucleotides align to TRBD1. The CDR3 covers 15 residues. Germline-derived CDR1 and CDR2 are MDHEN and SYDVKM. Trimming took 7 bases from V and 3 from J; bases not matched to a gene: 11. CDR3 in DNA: TGTGCCAGCACCACCGTCGACAGGGCCGAAGAGACCCAGTACTTC. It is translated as CASTTVDRAEETQYF.

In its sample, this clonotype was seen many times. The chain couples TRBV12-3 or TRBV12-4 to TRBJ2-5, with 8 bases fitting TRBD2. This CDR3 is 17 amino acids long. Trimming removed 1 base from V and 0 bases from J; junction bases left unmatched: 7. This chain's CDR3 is CASSLGIASGYQETQYF. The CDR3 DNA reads TGTGCCAGCAGTTTAGGAATCGCTAGCGGGTACCAAGAGACCCAGTACTTC.

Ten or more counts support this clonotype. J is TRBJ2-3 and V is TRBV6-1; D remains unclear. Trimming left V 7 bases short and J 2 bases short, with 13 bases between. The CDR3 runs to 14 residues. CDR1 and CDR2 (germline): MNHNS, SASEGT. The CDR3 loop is CASKWSANTDTQYF. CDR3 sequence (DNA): TGTGCCAGCAAGTGGTCAGCGAACACAGATACGCAGTATTTT.

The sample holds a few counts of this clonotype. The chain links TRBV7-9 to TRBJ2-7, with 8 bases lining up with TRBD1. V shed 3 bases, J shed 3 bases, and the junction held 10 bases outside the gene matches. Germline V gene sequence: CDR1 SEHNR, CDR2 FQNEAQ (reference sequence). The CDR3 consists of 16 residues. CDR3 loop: CASSLKTGTGVYEQYF. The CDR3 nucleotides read TGTGCCAGCAGCTTGAAAACCGGGACAGGAGTCTACGAGCAGTACTTC. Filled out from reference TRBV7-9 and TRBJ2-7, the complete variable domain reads DTGVSQNPRHKITKRGQNVTFRCDPISEHNRLYWYRQTLGQGPEFLTYFQNEAQLEKSRLLSDRFSAERPKGSFSTLEIQRTEQGDSAMYLCASSLKTGTGVYEQYFGPGTRLTVT.

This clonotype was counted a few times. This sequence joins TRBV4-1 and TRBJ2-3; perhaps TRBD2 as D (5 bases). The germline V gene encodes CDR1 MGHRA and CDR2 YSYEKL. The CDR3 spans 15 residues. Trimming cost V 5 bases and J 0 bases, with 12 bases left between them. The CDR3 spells CASSYWTDSTDTQYF. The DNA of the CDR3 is TGCGCCAGCAGCTATTGGACTGATAGCACAGATACGCAGTATTTT.

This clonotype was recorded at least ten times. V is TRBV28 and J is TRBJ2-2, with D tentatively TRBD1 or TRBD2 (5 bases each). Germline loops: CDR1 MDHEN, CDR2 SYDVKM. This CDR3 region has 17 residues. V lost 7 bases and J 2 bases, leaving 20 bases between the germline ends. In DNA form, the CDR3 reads TGTGCCAGCAACGAGCCTCGAGGGACGGAAAACACCGGGGAGCTGTTTTTT. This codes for CASNEPRGTENTGELFF.